This T cell receptor beta chain was identified during a study of tissue T cells after allogeneic stem cell transplantation. Overall study findings and caveats: TCR repertoires tracked anatomic similarity, regardless of disease or transplant status.

The count of this clone is one. Its specificity is not known. Genes here carry mouse names. The CDR3 is cut off 1 residue early in the read; its end comes from the germline J gene. The CDR3 totals 15 residues. Germline values: CDR1 NNHNN, CDR2 SYGAGS (reference sequence). J lost 4 bases, V lost 5 bases, and 9 bases had no gene match. Clones were sequenced by immunoSEQ multiplex PCR, and TCRdb holds only the in-frame ones, with some missing. Among some 17,000 clones, around 70% were seen once, and the ten largest hold approximately 1%. What was sequenced was spleen. This chain links TRBV13-2 with TRBJ1-1; 9 nucleotides match TRBD1. The TCR originated in a female BALB/c mouse in good health. These mice share the MHC haplotype H2-d. CDR3 DNA, as far as it was read: TGTGCCAGCGGCCCGGACAGGGGTACGAGCACAGAAGTCTTC. Translating gives CASGPDRGTSTEVF. The whole CDR3 protein is CASGPDRGTSTEVFF.